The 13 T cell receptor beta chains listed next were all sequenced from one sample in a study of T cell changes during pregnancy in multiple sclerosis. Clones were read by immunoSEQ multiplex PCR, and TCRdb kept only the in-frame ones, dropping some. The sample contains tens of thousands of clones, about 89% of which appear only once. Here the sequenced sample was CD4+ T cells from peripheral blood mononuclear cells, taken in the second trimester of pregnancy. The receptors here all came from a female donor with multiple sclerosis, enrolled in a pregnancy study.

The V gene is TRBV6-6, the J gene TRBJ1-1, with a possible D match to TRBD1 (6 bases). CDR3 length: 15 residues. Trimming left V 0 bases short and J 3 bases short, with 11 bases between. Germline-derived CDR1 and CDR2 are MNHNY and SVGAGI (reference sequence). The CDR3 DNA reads TGTGCCAGCAGTTACTCCGGCGGGGGCTACACTGAAGCTTTCTTT. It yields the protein CASSYSGGGYTEAFF.

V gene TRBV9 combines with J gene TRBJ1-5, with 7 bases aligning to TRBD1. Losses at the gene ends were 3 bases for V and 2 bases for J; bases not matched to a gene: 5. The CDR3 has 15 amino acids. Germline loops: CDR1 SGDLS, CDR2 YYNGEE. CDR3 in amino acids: CASSGDREGNQPQHF. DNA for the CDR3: TGTGCCAGCAGCGGAGACAGGGAGGGCAATCAGCCCCAGCATTTT.

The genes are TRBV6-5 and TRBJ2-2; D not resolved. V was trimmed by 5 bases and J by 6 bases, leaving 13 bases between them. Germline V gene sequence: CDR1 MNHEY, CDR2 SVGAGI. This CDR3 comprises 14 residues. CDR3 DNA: TGTGCCAGCAGTCCCCGGGTTTCTCCCGGGGAGCTGTTTTTT. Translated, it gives CASSPRVSPGELFF.

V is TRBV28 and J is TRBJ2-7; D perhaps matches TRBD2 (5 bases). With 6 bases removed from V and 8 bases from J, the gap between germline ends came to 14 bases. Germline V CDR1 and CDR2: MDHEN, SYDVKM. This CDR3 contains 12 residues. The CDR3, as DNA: TGTGCCAGCAGGGGAGCCCTGTGGAAGCAGTACTTC. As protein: CASRGALWKQYF.

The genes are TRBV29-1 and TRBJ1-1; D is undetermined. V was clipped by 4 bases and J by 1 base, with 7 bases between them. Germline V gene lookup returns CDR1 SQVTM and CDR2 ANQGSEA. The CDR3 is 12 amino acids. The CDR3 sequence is CSVVAGNTEAFF. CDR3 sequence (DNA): TGCAGCGTTGTAGCGGGGAACACTGAAGCTTTCTTT. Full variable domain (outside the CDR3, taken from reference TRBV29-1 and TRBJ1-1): SAVISQKPSRDICQRGTSLTIQCQVDSQVTMMFWYRQQPGQSLTLIATANQGSEATYESGFVIDKFPISRPNLTFSTLTVSNMSPEDSSIYLCSVVAGNTEAFFGQGTRLTVV.

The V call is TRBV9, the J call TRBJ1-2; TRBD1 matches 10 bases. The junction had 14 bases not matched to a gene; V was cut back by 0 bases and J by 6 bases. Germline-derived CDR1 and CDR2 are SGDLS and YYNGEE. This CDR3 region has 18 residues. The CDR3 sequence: CASSVESGRDRGPDGYTF. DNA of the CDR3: TGTGCCAGCAGCGTAGAATCCGGCCGGGACAGGGGACCGGATGGCTACACCTTC.

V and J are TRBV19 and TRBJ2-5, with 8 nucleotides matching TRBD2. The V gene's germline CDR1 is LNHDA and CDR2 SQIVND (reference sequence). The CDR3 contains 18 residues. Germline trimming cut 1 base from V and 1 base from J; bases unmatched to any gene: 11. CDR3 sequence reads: CASSIASRLAGRQETQYF. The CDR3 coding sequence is TGTGCCAGTAGTATAGCATCTCGGCTAGCGGGCCGCCAAGAGACCCAGTACTTC.

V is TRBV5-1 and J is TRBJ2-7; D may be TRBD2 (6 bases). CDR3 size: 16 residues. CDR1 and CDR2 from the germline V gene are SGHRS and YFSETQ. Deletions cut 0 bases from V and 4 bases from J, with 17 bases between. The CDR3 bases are TGCGCCAGCAGCTTGGCGTTAGGAGGGGCCACATACGAGCAGTACTTC. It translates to CASSLALGGATYEQYF.

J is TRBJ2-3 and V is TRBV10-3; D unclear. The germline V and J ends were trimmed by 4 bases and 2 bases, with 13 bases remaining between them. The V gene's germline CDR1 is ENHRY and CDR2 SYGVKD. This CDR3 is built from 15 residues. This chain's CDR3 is CAISGGLLNTDTQYF. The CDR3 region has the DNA TGTGCCATCAGTGGTGGCCTCTTAAACACAGATACGCAGTATTTT.

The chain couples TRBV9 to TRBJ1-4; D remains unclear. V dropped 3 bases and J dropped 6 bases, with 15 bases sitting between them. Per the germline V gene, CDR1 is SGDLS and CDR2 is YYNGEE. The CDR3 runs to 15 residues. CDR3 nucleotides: TGTGCCAGCAGCGCCTCTGCCAGGTCGTATGAAAAACTGTTTTTT. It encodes CASSASARSYEKLFF.

The CDR3 here is CATSRDSAYQETQYF. The CDR3 DNA sequence: TGTGCCACCAGCAGAGATTCAGCGTACCAAGAGACCCAGTACTTC. The J gene is TRBJ2-5, the V gene TRBV15, with D uncertain. V lost 0 bases and J lost 0, with 8 bases in between. Per the germline V gene, CDR1 is LNHNV and CDR2 is YYDKDF (reference sequence). CDR3 length: 15 residues.

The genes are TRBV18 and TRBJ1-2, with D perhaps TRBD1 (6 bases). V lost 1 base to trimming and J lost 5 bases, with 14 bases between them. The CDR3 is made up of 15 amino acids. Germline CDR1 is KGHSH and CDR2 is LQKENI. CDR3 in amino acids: CASSPRDKLPYGYTF. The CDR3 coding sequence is TGTGCCAGCTCACCACGGGACAAGCTGCCATATGGCTACACCTTC.

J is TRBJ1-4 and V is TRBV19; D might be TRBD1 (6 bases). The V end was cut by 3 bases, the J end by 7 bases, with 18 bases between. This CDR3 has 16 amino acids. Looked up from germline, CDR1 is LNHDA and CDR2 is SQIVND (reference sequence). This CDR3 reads CASSMGQAGVREKLFF. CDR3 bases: TGTGCCAGTAGTATGGGACAAGCAGGGGTGCGTGAAAAACTGTTTTTT.